The T cell receptor beta chain described here comes from a study of T cell repertoires in cytomegalovirus infection. The study's findings and limits: It was HLA-C-restricted CMV-specific TCR beta clonotypes that dominated the response ex vivo. Cumulative public TCR beta family frequency identified carriers of CMV plus the relevant HLA.

Using its own MiXCR run on the reads, TCRdb lists one record per CDR3 protein. Of fewer than 700,000 distinct CDR3 sequences listed, around 24% are singletons. This clonotype was picked up a small number of times. Its antigen remains unidentified. This receptor was obtained from a human donor in good health (CMV status not recorded). Some clones in this sample may be carry-over from other donors' samples. Specimen: CD8+ T cells from PBMCs.

CDR3 amino acids: CSVPHVTDTQYF. DNA of the CDR3: TGCAGCGTTCCACATGTTACAGATACGCAGTATTTT. The chain is built from TRBV29-1 and TRBJ2-3; D not resolved. The CDR3 is 12 residues long. Germline loops: CDR1 SQVTM, CDR2 ANQGSEA. Trimming stripped 5 bases from V and 3 bases from J, with 9 bases between.